The 10 T cell receptor beta chains below were found in one sample sequenced in a study of T cells in tumors after PD-1 blockade. Produced via immunoSEQ multiplex PCR; TCRdb's table is partial and in-frame only. Here the sample spans roughly 59,000 clones, about four fifths being singletons. Here the sequenced sample was PBMCs, taken before anti-PD-1 treatment. The receptor set was obtained from a human donor with basal cell carcinoma.

The CDR3: CASSQVSHPSSGNTIYF. CDR3 nucleotides: TGCGCCAGCAGCCAAGTAAGTCACCCGAGCTCTGGAAACACCATATATTTT. The chain employs TRBV4-1 and TRBJ1-3; D is unclear. The V end was cut by 1 base, the J end by 0 bases, with 13 bases between. The CDR3 spans 17 residues. Germline V CDR1 and CDR2: MGHRA, YSYEKL.

The rearrangement links TRBV29-1 to TRBJ1-2; D gene ambiguous. Germline assignment: CDR1 SQVTM and CDR2 ANQGSEA. This CDR3 is 13 amino acids long. V lost 5 bases, J lost 4 bases, and 14 bases lay in between. CDR3 DNA: TGCAGCGTTAACCCGGATTTGAGCTATGGCTACACCTTC. Its protein product is CSVNPDLSYGYTF.

The chain combines TRBV5-8 with TRBJ2-2, with D possibly TRBD2 on 6 matching bases. V lost 3 bases to trimming and J lost 9 bases, with 15 bases between them. From germline, CDR1 is SGHTS and CDR2 YDEGEE. The length of the CDR3 is 14 residues. The CDR3 loop is CASSSGVILRELFF. The DNA of the CDR3 is TGTGCCAGCAGCTCGGGGGTGATTCTAAGGGAGCTGTTTTTT.

The chain links TRBV2 to TRBJ2-6; D is perhaps TRBD2 (6 bases). Trimming took 3 bases from V and 2 from J, leaving 8 bases between them. There are 15 residues in the CDR3. Germline-derived CDR1 and CDR2 are SNHLY and FYNNEI. This CDR3 reads CASSDGGAGANVLTF. In DNA, the CDR3 is TGTGCCAGCAGTGACGGGGGTGCTGGGGCCAACGTCCTGACTTTC.

The V and J genes are TRBV10-2 and TRBJ2-5; unclear D gene. The CDR3 loop spans 9 amino acids. V lost 8 bases and J 4 bases, leaving 2 bases between the germline ends. CDR1 and CDR2 from the germline V gene are WSHSY and SAAADI. The CDR3 sequence is CASGETQYF. The DNA for the CDR3 is TGCGCCAGCGGAGAGACCCAGTACTTC.

Only one count was recorded for this clone. V is TRBV18 and J is TRBJ2-5; D remains unclear. Per germline, CDR1 KGHSH and CDR2 LQKENI. V was cut by 5 bases and J by 1 base, with 17 bases left in between. This CDR3 has 16 residues. CDR3 bases: TGTGCCAGCTCATCCACCGGTTCCTACAGCCAAGAGACCCAGTACTTC. Translation gives CASSSTGSYSQETQYF.

This clone appeared a few times. The chain has TRBV5-1 and TRBJ1-1, with D unresolved. The CDR3 loop spans 11 amino acids. V dropped 3 bases and J dropped 8 bases, with 8 bases sitting between them. The germline CDR1 and CDR2 sequences are SGHRS and YFSETQ. The CDR3, as DNA: TGCGCCAGCAGCTCGATGAGAGAAGCTTTCTTT. It codes for CASSSMREAFF.

This sequence joins TRBV30 and TRBJ1-5; D is unclear. The CDR3 has 13 residues. Germline loops: CDR1 GTSNPN, CDR2 SVGIG (reference sequence). V lost 4 bases and J lost 0, with 7 bases in between. The CDR3 nucleotides read TGTGCCTGGACAGAGGATAGCAATCAGCCCCAGCATTTT. Protein: CAWTEDSNQPQHF.

This chain connects TRBV11-3 to TRBJ2-1, with unresolved D. Germline V gene sequence: CDR1 SGHNT, CDR2 YENEEA. The CDR3 spans 14 residues. The germline V and J ends were trimmed by 2 bases and 5 bases, with 10 bases remaining between them. The CDR3 coding sequence is TGTGCCAGCAGCTTACAGCTCTACAACAATGAGCAGTTCTTC. It yields the protein CASSLQLYNNEQFF.

In nucleotides, the CDR3 is TGTGCCAGCAGTTACTTTAGGGGGAGGGCTTTCTTT. Its translation: CASSYFRGRAFF. The chain is built from TRBV6-5 and TRBJ1-1, with a tentative D call TRBD1 (6 bases). CDR1 is MNHEY, CDR2 SVGAGI, per germline. This CDR3 is 12 amino acids long. V was clipped by 1 base and J by 11 bases, with 11 bases between them.